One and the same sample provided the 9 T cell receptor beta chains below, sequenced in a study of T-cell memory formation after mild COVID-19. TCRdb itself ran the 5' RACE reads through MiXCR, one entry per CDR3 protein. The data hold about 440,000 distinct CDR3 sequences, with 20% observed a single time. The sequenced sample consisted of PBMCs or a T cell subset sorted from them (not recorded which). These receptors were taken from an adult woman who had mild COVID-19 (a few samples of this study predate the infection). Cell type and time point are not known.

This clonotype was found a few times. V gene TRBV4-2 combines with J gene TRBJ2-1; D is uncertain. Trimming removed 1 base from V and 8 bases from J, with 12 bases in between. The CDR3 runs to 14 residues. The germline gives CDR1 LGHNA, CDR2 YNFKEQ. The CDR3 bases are TGTGCCAGCAGCCAAGGGAGCCGGCTGGATGAGCAGTTCTTC. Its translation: CASSQGSRLDEQFF.

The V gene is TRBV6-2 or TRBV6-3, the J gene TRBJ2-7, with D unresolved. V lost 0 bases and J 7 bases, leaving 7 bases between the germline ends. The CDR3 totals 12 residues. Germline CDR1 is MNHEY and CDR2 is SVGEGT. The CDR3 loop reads CASSYSKGEQYF. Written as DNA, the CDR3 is TGTGCCAGCAGTTACTCGAAGGGAGAGCAGTACTTC.

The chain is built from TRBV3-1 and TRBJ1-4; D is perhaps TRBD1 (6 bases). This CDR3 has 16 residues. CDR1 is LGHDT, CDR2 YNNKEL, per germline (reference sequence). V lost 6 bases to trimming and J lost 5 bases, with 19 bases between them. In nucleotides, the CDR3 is TGTGCCAGCAGACCTGATACCGGGACAATCAATGAAAAACTGTTTTTT. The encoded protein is CASRPDTGTINEKLFF.

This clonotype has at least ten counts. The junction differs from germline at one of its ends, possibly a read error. CDR3 loop: CASSVGTAGELFF. In DNA form, the CDR3 reads TGTGCTAGCAGCGTAGGGACAGCGGGGGAGCTGTTTTTT. V gene TRBV7-7 combines with J gene TRBJ2-2, with 7 bases matching TRBD1. Germline CDR1 and CDR2: SSHAT and FNYEAQ (reference sequence). CDR3 size: 13 residues.

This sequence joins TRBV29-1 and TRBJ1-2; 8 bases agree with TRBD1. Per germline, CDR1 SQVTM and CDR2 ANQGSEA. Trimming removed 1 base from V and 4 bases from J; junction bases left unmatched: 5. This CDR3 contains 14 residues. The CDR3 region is CSVEGTGTGYGYTF. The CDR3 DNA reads TGCAGCGTTGAAGGGACAGGGACGGGCTATGGCTACACCTTC.

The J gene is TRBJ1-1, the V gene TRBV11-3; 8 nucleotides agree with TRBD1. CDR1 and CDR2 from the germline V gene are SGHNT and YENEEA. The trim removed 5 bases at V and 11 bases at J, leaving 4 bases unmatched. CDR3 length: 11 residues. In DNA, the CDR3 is TGTGCCAGCAGCCTACAGGGGGGTGCTTTCTTT. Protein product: CASSLQGGAFF.

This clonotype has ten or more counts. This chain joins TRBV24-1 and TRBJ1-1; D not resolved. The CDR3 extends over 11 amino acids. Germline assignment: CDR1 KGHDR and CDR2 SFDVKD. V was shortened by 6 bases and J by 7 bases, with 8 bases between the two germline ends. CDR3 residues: CATSWAGEAFF. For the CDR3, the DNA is TGTGCCACCAGTTGGGCAGGTGAAGCTTTCTTT.

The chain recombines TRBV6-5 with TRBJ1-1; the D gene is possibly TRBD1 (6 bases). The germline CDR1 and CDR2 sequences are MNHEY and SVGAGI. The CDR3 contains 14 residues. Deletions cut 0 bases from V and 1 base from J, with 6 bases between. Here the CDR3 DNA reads TGTGCCAGCAGTTACTCGGACAGGAACACTGAAGCTTTCTTT. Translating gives CASSYSDRNTEAFF.

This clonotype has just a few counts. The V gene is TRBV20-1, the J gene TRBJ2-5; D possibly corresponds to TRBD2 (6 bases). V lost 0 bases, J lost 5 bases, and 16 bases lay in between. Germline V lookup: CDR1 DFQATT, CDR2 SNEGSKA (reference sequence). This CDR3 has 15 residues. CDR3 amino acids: CSARDVRDFGETQYF. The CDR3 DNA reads TGCAGTGCTAGAGATGTTAGGGACTTTGGGGAGACCCAGTACTTC.